One sample yielded the 12 T cell receptor beta chains listed below, sequenced in a study of cytomegalovirus exposure and HLA in healthy donors. This PCR relied on a set of 60 Vbeta primers and 13 Jbeta primers. This table comes from immunoSEQ multiplex PCR, and its TCRdb copy is limited to in-frame clones, with some not included. The sample records under 200,000 clones, 60% to 80% being singletons. Sequenced sample: PBMCs. These receptors all stem from a man between 45 and 60 years old in good health and CMV-seropositive.

The chain carries TRBV28 and TRBJ1-2, with 9 bases fitting TRBD1. The CDR3 is 13 amino acids. CDR1 is MDHEN and CDR2 is SYDVKM in the germline V gene. V lost 3 bases and J lost 5; bases outside the gene matches: 1. CDR3 protein: CASSLDRGYGYTF. The CDR3 coding sequence is TGTGCCAGCAGTTTGGACAGGGGTTATGGCTACACCTTC.

The rearrangement links TRBV19 to TRBJ1-2, with D possibly TRBD1 on 6 matching bases. This CDR3 spans 15 amino acids. Trimming took off 5 bases at V and 3 bases at J, with 16 bases between the two ends. Germline lookup yields CDR1 LNHDA and CDR2 SQIVND (reference sequence). The CDR3 is CASSPPGQYYYGYTF. As DNA, the CDR3 is TGTGCCAGTAGTCCCCCCGGACAGTACTACTATGGCTACACCTTC.

The V gene is TRBV18, the J gene TRBJ1-4, with TRBD1 matching 7 bases. CDR1 and CDR2 (germline): KGHSH, LQKENI. The CDR3 totals 15 residues. Trimming cost V 3 bases and J 7 bases; bases outside gene matches: 8. The CDR3 sequence is CASSPLTGSGEKLFF. The DNA for the CDR3 is TGTGCCAGCTCACCGTTGACAGGGAGCGGTGAAAAACTGTTTTTT.

The chain has TRBV5-1 and TRBJ2-7; TRBD1 matches at 9 bases. The CDR3 totals 15 residues. The trim removed 0 bases at V and 5 bases at J, leaving 6 bases unmatched. CDR1 and CDR2 from the germline V gene are SGHRS and YFSETQ. The CDR3 loop reads CASSLGGTGQHEQYF. CDR3 nucleotide sequence: TGCGCCAGCAGCTTGGGCGGGACAGGGCAACACGAGCAGTACTTC.

This clone was seen a handful of times. The V gene is TRBV5-1, the J gene TRBJ2-3, with D unresolved. This CDR3 spans 16 amino acids. Trimming removed 4 bases at V and 4 bases at J, with 19 bases between. Germline V gene sequence: CDR1 SGHRS, CDR2 YFSETQ. The CDR3 reads CASSVDTNAPPDTQYF. The CDR3 nucleotides read TGCGCCAGCAGCGTCGACACCAACGCCCCCCCAGATACGCAGTATTTT.

The CDR3 reads CASSPGGGNNQPQHF. In DNA form, the CDR3 reads TGTGCCAGCTCACCAGGAGGGGGCAACAATCAGCCCCAGCATTTT. The chain recombines TRBV18 with TRBJ1-5; TRBD1 matches at 7 bases. CDR1 is KGHSH and CDR2 is LQKENI in the germline V gene. The ends lost 2 bases at V and 3 bases at J; junction bases unmatched: 4. CDR3 length: 15 amino acids. Variable domain in full (rest from reference TRBV18 and TRBJ1-5): NAGVMQNPRHLVRRRGQEARLRCSPMKGHSHVYWYRQLPEEGLKFMVYLQKENIIDESGMPKERFSAEFPKEGPSILRIQQVVRGDSAAYFCASSPGGGNNQPQHFGDGTRLSIL.

V usage is TRBV30 and J usage is TRBJ1-4; D might be TRBD1 (5 bases). CDR3 length equals 14 residues. CDR1 and CDR2 from the germline V gene are GTSNPN and SVGIG (reference sequence). V was cut by 3 bases and J by 5 bases, with 13 bases left in between. CDR3 coding DNA: TGTGCCTGGAGGGCCCAGGGCCAAAATGAAAAACTGTTTTTT. Translating gives CAWRAQGQNEKLFF.

This clone was observed a single time. Other DNA sequences from this sample encode an identical CDR3 as well. The chain links TRBV28 to TRBJ1-4; TRBD1 matches 7 bases. The germline gives CDR1 MDHEN, CDR2 SYDVKM. With V trimmed by 5 bases and J by 3 bases, 6 bases remained unmatched. This CDR3 has 15 amino acids. The CDR3 sequence is CASSPPGQSNEKLFF. DNA for the CDR3: TGTGCCAGCAGTCCCCCGGGACAGTCTAATGAAAAACTGTTTTTT.

This chain links TRBV7-3 with TRBJ2-1, with TRBD2 as a possible D gene (6 bases). CDR1 and CDR2 from the germline V gene are SGHTA and FQGTGA. The CDR3 consists of 15 residues. V was pared by 4 bases and J by 0 bases, with 10 bases between. CDR3 amino acids: CASSSAGSSYNEQFF. CDR3 nucleotide sequence: TGTGCCAGCAGCTCCGCGGGGAGCTCCTACAATGAGCAGTTCTTC.

The V gene is TRBV6-5, the J gene TRBJ1-1; D call uncertain. Germline CDR1 is MNHEY and CDR2 is SVGAGI. V lost 5 bases to trimming and J lost 9 bases, with 13 bases between them. The CDR3 extends over 12 amino acids. CDR3 amino acids: CASSTPPLKAFF. DNA for the CDR3: TGTGCCAGCAGTACTCCCCCCCTAAAAGCTTTCTTT.

The chain uses TRBV30 and TRBJ1-2; D gene ambiguous. Trimming removed 0 bases from V and 3 bases from J, with 14 bases in between. Germline-derived CDR1 and CDR2 are GTSNPN and SVGIG (reference sequence). This CDR3 is 15 amino acids long. Here the CDR3 reads CAWSVLRARDYGYTF. Written as DNA, the CDR3 is TGTGCCTGGAGTGTATTAAGAGCCCGTGACTATGGCTACACCTTC.

The chain carries TRBV28 and TRBJ2-5; 10 bases line up with TRBD2. CDR1 is MDHEN, CDR2 SYDVKM, per germline. Unmatched junction bases numbered 15, after V lost 7 bases and J lost 1 base. This CDR3 comprises 18 residues. Here the CDR3 reads CASTTGTSDRGIQETQYF. In DNA, the CDR3 is TGTGCCAGCACCACCGGGACTAGCGATCGAGGAATCCAAGAGACCCAGTACTTC.